The present entry profiles one TCR beta chain with its context. Its specific antigen is unknown. Base quality data are lacking; no much larger clone is found one base away. These data come from a study of blood T cell repertoires in COVID-19 (TCRdb year 2020). In the study overall: The collaborator samples originated in the United States, Italy and Spain and spanned the acute and convalescent phases of COVID-19. The material from the prospective study consisted of cDNA or gDNA derived from T cells, B-cell-depleted T cells, or PBMCs. HLA class I and class II types, where available, came from metadata supplied by the sample provider rather than from assay-based typing. The dataset comprised deeply sampled blood TCRbeta repertoires from subjects exposed to, actively infected with, or recovered from COVID-19. Nearly every sample came with metadata listing a de-identified subject ID, COVID-19 status, age in years and sex. The repertoires were released in a freely available public database intended as a resource for research on the immune response to SARS-CoV-2. The samples were drawn from the first 160 participants of the ongoing ImmuneRACE study and from over 950 subjects provided by 6 global collaborators. The investigation overall reported the following: Clinical and demographic metadata were provided uncurated, with the amount varying by source and participant.

Each collaborating institution followed its own protocols to collect whole blood in K2EDTA tubes. For TCRbeta analysis, collaborator samples were shipped as frozen whole blood, as isolated PBMCs, or as DNA extracted from either sample type. TCRbeta CDR3 regions were amplified from genomic DNA by means of the immunoSEQ Assay, a bias-controlled multiplex PCR. The original methods were these. The number of nucleated cells in each sample was estimated by amplification of reference gene primers within the assay. To quantify the absolute abundance of each unique TCRbeta CDR3 rearrangement, sequence reads were collapsed and filtered. For each sample, productive Simpson clonality was calculated as the square root of Simpson's diversity index over productive rearrangements. Not all clones reach the TCRdb copy of this immuneACCESS table, which keeps in-frame sequences only. Checked studies attribute under half of the gap to unresolved V genes and leave the rest unexplained. Clonal size and the V and J genes are those of that table, whereas D and trimming came from the DNA. The sample table records fewer than 130,000 clones; over 75% of these occur just once. The ten top clones hold around a fifth of the sample.

Trimming removed 1 base from V and 9 bases from J; the gene matches leave 9 bases unexplained. The CDR3 starts with the cysteine, ends with the phenylalanine, and has 16 residues. Just the 48-base CDR3 DNA is kept, in frame starting at base 1. In the germline V gene, CDR1 corresponds to MGHRA and CDR2 to YSYEKL. The sample comprised peripheral blood. This TCR was recovered from a man between 65 and 85 years old with active or convalescent COVID-19. The chain is assembled from TRBV4-1 and TRBJ2-1, with 10 bases matching TRBD2. CDR3 protein: CASSQVDLAGVVEQFF. Read as DNA, the sequence is TGCGCCAGCAGCCAAGTAGACCTAGCGGGAGTGGTTGAGCAGTTCTTC.